The source of this T cell receptor beta chain is a study of blood T cell repertoires in COVID-19. Methods used by the authors: Counts of nucleated cells, estimated from reference gene primer amplification, were obtained. The protocol was immunoSEQ multiplex PCR, while the TCRdb copy is restricted to in-frame clones and leaves out a portion. That table is the source of V, J and clone size, and D and trimming were worked out from the DNA. The sample shows around 150,000 clones, approximately 88% of them seen only once. Germline CDR1 is SNHLY and CDR2 is FYNNEI. Trimming left V 6 bases short and J 4 bases short, with 13 bases between. The CDR3 extends over 15 amino acids.

The specimen was peripheral blood. This TCR derives from a woman of 80 years or more with active or convalescent COVID-19. V and J are TRBV2 and TRBJ1-6; no definite D call. The CDR3: CASRSPTGYNSPLHF. Here the CDR3 DNA reads TGTGCCAGCAGGTCCCCCACTGGTTATAATTCACCCCTCCACTTT.